This TCR beta chain derives from a study of early T cells in non-severe SARS-CoV-2 infection. This clonotype showed up many times. Separate cDNA molecules each had unique molecular identifiers attached to them. MiXCR, run by TCRdb on the 5' RACE reads, gives a single entry per CDR3 protein. The sample lists 65,000 to 90,000 distinct CDR3 sequences, 10% to 15% occurring once. The CDR3 covers 16 residues. With 0 bases clipped from V and 2 bases from J, the junction kept 4 bases outside the gene matches. Germline loops: CDR1 DFQATT, CDR2 SNEGSKA (reference sequence). The sequencing input was whole blood. The TCR sequence derives from an adult who was a healthcare worker with PCR-confirmed SARS-CoV-2 infection or an uninfected control (not recorded which). The J gene is TRBJ2-1, the V gene TRBV20-1; 10 positions agree with TRBD2. This chain's CDR3 is CSARDEREGTYNEQFF. CDR3 sequence (DNA): TGCAGTGCTAGAGATGAGCGGGAGGGAACCTACAATGAGCAGTTCTTC.